These 28 T cell receptor beta chains originate from one sample sequenced in a study of cytomegalovirus exposure and HLA in healthy donors. Researchers ran the PCR with 60 Vbeta and 13 Jbeta primers. Sequencing used immunoSEQ multiplex PCR; TCRdb keeps in-frame clones, though not all of them. The sample yields about 280,000 clones, roughly 90% seen once. Input material: PBMCs. These receptor sequences come from a woman in her late teens or twenties in good health and CMV-seronegative.

The rearrangement links TRBV25-1 to TRBJ2-1; TRBD1 matches at 9 bases. The V gene's germline CDR1 is MGHDK and CDR2 SYGVNS. The length of the CDR3 is 15 residues. The V segment lost 8 bases and the J segment 3 bases; nucleotides outside the gene matches: 8. CDR3 in amino acids: CASRGQGGIYNEQFF. CDR3 coding DNA: TGTGCCAGCCGGGGACAGGGTGGGATCTACAATGAGCAGTTCTTC.

The rearrangement uses TRBV9 and TRBJ2-1, with 8 bases fitting TRBD2. CDR3 length equals 13 residues. The J segment lost 7 bases and the V segment lost 5 bases, leaving 5 bases of the junction unmatched. Germline CDR1 reads SGDLS; CDR2 reads YYNGEE. This CDR3 reads CASSGTSGNEQFF. CDR3 sequence (DNA): TGTGCCAGCAGTGGGACTAGTGGGAATGAGCAGTTCTTC.

A remark on this clone: Other DNA sequences in this sample translate to the same CDR3. The gene calls are TRBV19 and TRBJ1-5, with 9 bases that match TRBD1. The trim removed 4 bases at V and 4 bases at J, leaving 2 bases unmatched. The germline CDR1 and CDR2 sequences are LNHDA and SQIVND (reference sequence). This CDR3 has 14 amino acids. CDR3 loop: CASSTGQGNQPQHF. CDR3 coding DNA: TGTGCCAGTAGTACGGGACAGGGTAATCAGCCCCAGCATTTT.

This sequence joins TRBV27 and TRBJ2-3, with a tentative D call TRBD1 (5 bases). This CDR3 is built from 15 residues. V gave up 3 bases and J gave up 2 bases, with 12 bases separating them. Germline V gene sequence: CDR1 MNHEY, CDR2 SMNVEV (reference sequence). The CDR3 loop reads CASSFGDSDTDTQYF. CDR3 DNA: TGTGCCAGCAGTTTTGGAGACAGCGACACAGATACGCAGTATTTT.

V gene TRBV7-8 combines with J gene TRBJ2-3; 11 bases map to TRBD2. With 6 bases clipped from V and 5 bases from J, the junction kept 7 bases outside the gene matches. The germline V gene has CDR1 SGHVS and CDR2 FQNEAQ. The CDR3 is 15 amino acids. The CDR3 loop is CASSHSGGAGDTQYF. CDR3 DNA: TGTGCCAGCAGTCATAGCGGGGGGGCTGGAGATACGCAGTATTTT.

The V and J genes are TRBV4-1 and TRBJ2-5; TRBD2 matches 9 bases. The germline CDR1 and CDR2 sequences are MGHRA and YSYEKL. The CDR3 covers 16 residues. Trimming removed 1 base from V and 10 bases from J; junction bases left unmatched: 13. CDR3: CASSQAALTSGTNQYF. The CDR3, as DNA: TGCGCCAGCAGCCAAGCCGCGTTGACTAGCGGAACTAACCAGTACTTC.

The V gene is TRBV2, the J gene TRBJ2-1; 14 bases fit TRBD2. V lost 6 bases, J lost 10 bases, and 8 bases stayed unmatched. This CDR3 region has 15 residues. From germline, CDR1 is SNHLY and CDR2 FYNNEI. The chain's CDR3 is CASRTTSGGASEQFF. CDR3 nucleotide sequence: TGTGCCAGCAGGACGACTAGCGGGGGGGCCAGCGAGCAGTTCTTC.

The chain is built from TRBV5-6 and TRBJ1-2; D may be TRBD1 (5 bases). The CDR3 covers 14 residues. Trimming pared 0 bases from V and 4 bases from J, leaving 10 bases between. Per the germline V gene, CDR1 is SGHDT and CDR2 is YYEEEE. The CDR3 nucleotides are TGTGCCAGCAGCTTGGGGGGGGTTGGCTATGGCTACACCTTC. It encodes CASSLGGVGYGYTF. Full variable domain (rest looked up from reference TRBV5-6 and TRBJ1-2): DAGVTQSPTHLIKTRGQQVTLRCSPKSGHDTVSWYQQALGQGPQFIFQYYEEEERQRGNFPDRFSGHQFPNYSSELNVNALLLGDSALYLCASSLGGVGYGYTFGSGTRLTVV.

V usage is TRBV30 and J usage is TRBJ2-5; 10 bases agree with TRBD1. The last part of the DNA fits TRBJ2-7 better; the J call may be wrong. CDR3 size: 13 residues. The germline gives CDR1 GTSNPN, CDR2 SVGIG (reference sequence). The CDR3 spells CAWSRTGGDEQYF. The CDR3 nucleotides are TGTGCCTGGAGTAGGACAGGGGGGGACGAGCAGTACTTC.

This chain uses TRBV7-6 with TRBJ2-5, with D tentatively TRBD1 (6 bases). The end of the DNA is better explained by TRBJ2-7, so the J call may be wrong. Germline V gene sequence: CDR1 SGHVS, CDR2 FNYEAQ. The CDR3 length is 16 residues. The CDR3: CASSLSLGALSYEQYF. In nucleotides, the CDR3 is TGTGCCAGCAGCTTGTCATTGGGGGCTCTGTCCTACGAGCAGTACTTC.

The chain employs TRBV5-6 and TRBJ1-4; D is unresolved. V shed 6 bases and J shed 5 bases, with 8 bases lying between them. The CDR3 is 12 amino acids. The germline V gene encodes CDR1 SGHDT and CDR2 YYEEEE. CDR3 DNA sequence: TGTGCCAGCAAGGCGGGAAATGAAAAACTGTTTTTT. It encodes CASKAGNEKLFF.

The chain uses TRBV4-1 and TRBJ2-1; 7 nucleotides line up with TRBD2. With V trimmed by 0 bases and J by 7 bases, 9 bases remained unmatched. This CDR3 is built from 16 residues. Per germline, CDR1 MGHRA and CDR2 YSYEKL. The CDR3 is CASSQESNGGLNEQFF. CDR3 nucleotides: TGCGCCAGCAGCCAAGAATCTAACGGGGGGTTGAATGAGCAGTTCTTC.

The chain uses TRBV5-6 and TRBJ1-3; 7 bases agree with TRBD1. Germline CDR1 SGHDT, CDR2 YYEEEE. There are 15 residues in the CDR3. Trimming took 1 base from V and 2 from J; bases not matched to a gene: 3. The CDR3 reads CASSLQGVAGNTIYF. Here the CDR3 DNA reads TGTGCCAGCAGCTTGCAGGGGGTTGCTGGAAACACCATATATTTT.

The chain links TRBV27 to TRBJ2-1, with TRBD1 matching over 8 bases. J lost 10 bases, V lost 8 bases, and 13 bases had no gene match. The CDR3 spans 14 residues. Germline CDR1 and CDR2: MNHEY and SMNVEV (reference sequence). CDR3 in DNA: TGTGCCAGCCGGACAGGGAGTAACCTTCGGGAGCAGTTCTTC. This translates into CASRTGSNLREQFF.

The V call is TRBV9, the J call TRBJ1-2; 9 positions match TRBD1. This CDR3 spans 15 amino acids. Trimming removed 0 bases from V and 2 bases from J; junction bases left unmatched: 2. CDR1 and CDR2 (germline): SGDLS, YYNGEE. Here the CDR3 DNA reads TGTGCCAGCAGCGTAGGGGGACAGGGCAACTATGGCTACACCTTC. It encodes CASSVGGQGNYGYTF.

In its sample, this clone was seen a few times. The junction does not match germline at one end; this may be a read error. The rearrangement links TRBV7-7 to TRBJ2-7; 8 bases align to TRBD1. CDR1 SSHAT and CDR2 FNYEAQ come from the germline V gene (reference sequence). This CDR3 spans 15 amino acids. CDR3 DNA: TGTGCTAGCAGCTTGGCTACAGGGGGCTCCTACGAGCAGTACTTC. Translated, it gives CASSLATGGSYEQYF.

The sample holds a few counts of this clone. V and J are TRBV6-5 and TRBJ1-5; D not certain. Trimming removed 6 bases from V and 1 base from J, with 7 bases in between. The germline CDR1 and CDR2 sequences are MNHEY and SVGAGI. The CDR3 spans 13 residues. This chain's CDR3 is CASRQQSNQPQHF. The CDR3 DNA follows: TGTGCCAGCAGGCAACAGAGCAATCAGCCCCAGCATTTT.

In its sample, this clone was seen a few times. The V gene is TRBV6-5, the J gene TRBJ1-2; maybe TRBD1 (5 bases). The CDR3 is made up of 15 amino acids. Germline V gene lookup returns CDR1 MNHEY and CDR2 SVGAGI. The ends were cut back, 0 bases at V and 5 bases at J, with 13 bases in the middle. CDR3 amino acids: CASSYSKTAPYGYTF. The CDR3 DNA follows: TGTGCCAGCAGTTACTCGAAGACAGCTCCGTATGGCTACACCTTC.

This clone counts as large. The rearrangement joins TRBV15 to TRBJ1-2; maybe TRBD1 (6 bases). Deletions cut 0 bases from V and 8 bases from J, with 10 bases between. From germline, CDR1 is LNHNV and CDR2 YYDKDF (reference sequence). The CDR3 has 13 amino acids. The CDR3, as DNA: TGTGCCACCAGCAGAGACAGGGGAGACGGCTACACCTTC. Its translation is CATSRDRGDGYTF. Full variable domain (outside the CDR3, taken from reference TRBV15 and TRBJ1-2): DAMVIQNPRYQVTQFGKPVTLSCSQTLNHNVMYWYQQKSSQAPKLLFHYYDKDFNNEADTPDNFQSRRPNTSFCFLDIRSPGLGDTAMYLCATSRDRGDGYTFGSGTRLTVV.

The V call is TRBV19, the J call TRBJ1-5; D ambiguous. The CDR3 spans 13 residues. Trimming took 4 bases from V and 7 from J, leaving 11 bases between them. Germline V gene sequence: CDR1 LNHDA, CDR2 SQIVND (reference sequence). The CDR3 DNA sequence: TGTGCCAGTAGTAGAGCGAGAGGGCAGCCCCAGCATTTT. This translates into CASSRARGQPQHF. The whole variable domain, remainder taken from reference TRBV19 and TRBJ1-5, is DGGITQSPKYLFRKEGQNVTLSCEQNLNHDAMYWYRQDPGQGLRLIYYSQIVNDFQKGDIAEGYSVSREKKESFPLTVTSAQKNPTAFYLCASSRARGQPQHFGDGTRLSIL.

The chain is built from TRBV20-1 and TRBJ1-4; maybe TRBD1 (5 bases). V was pared by 6 bases and J by 8 bases, with 10 bases between. The CDR3 runs to 11 residues. The germline V gene encodes CDR1 DFQATT and CDR2 SNEGSKA (reference sequence). This CDR3 is CSAYYREKLFF. The DNA for the CDR3 is TGCAGTGCCTACTACAGGGAAAAACTGTTTTTT.

This clone came up a few times. The gene calls are TRBV7-9 and TRBJ2-7, with D perhaps TRBD1 (6 bases). Germline lookup yields CDR1 SEHNR and CDR2 FQNEAQ (reference sequence). CDR3 length: 14 amino acids. V lost 8 bases to trimming and J lost 2 bases, with 16 bases between them. The CDR3 region has the DNA TGTGCCAGCGCGCCATACGGACAGCCCTACGAGCAGTACTTC. Translated: CASAPYGQPYEQYF.

The chain couples TRBV4-2 to TRBJ2-2; a possible D gene is TRBD1 (6 bases). V lost 1 base to trimming and J lost 6 bases, with 15 bases between them. The CDR3 has 16 residues. The germline V gene has CDR1 LGHNA and CDR2 YNFKEQ. The CDR3 spells CASSQGGLGLAGELFF. The CDR3 DNA reads TGTGCCAGCAGCCAAGGGGGGCTGGGGCTGGCCGGGGAGCTGTTTTTT.

This clone was detected only once. This sequence joins TRBV6-5 and TRBJ1-1; unclear D gene. The CDR3 spans 14 residues. From germline, CDR1 is MNHEY and CDR2 SVGAGI. The V end was cut by 7 bases, the J end by 0 bases, with 12 bases between. CDR3 region: CASKVGLLNTEAFF. CDR3 DNA sequence: TGTGCCAGCAAGGTCGGACTTTTGAACACTGAAGCTTTCTTT.

The V gene is TRBV11-3, the J gene TRBJ1-2; a possible D gene is TRBD1 (5 bases). Germline CDR1 reads SGHNT; CDR2 reads YENEEA. The CDR3 sequence is 12 residues long. Trimming took 4 bases from V and 5 from J, leaving 8 bases between them. CDR3 in DNA: TGTGCCAGCAGCTCCGGGGGTTATGGCTACACCTTC. Translation gives CASSSGGYGYTF.

This chain links TRBV5-1 with TRBJ1-5; no firm D call. V was cut by 0 bases and J by 2 bases, with 12 bases left in between. The CDR3 spans 16 residues. CDR1 SGHRS and CDR2 YFSETQ come from the germline V gene. The CDR3 loop reads CASSLGPGQGNQPQHF. Written as DNA, the CDR3 is TGCGCCAGCAGCTTGGGCCCCGGCCAGGGCAATCAGCCCCAGCATTTT.

V usage is TRBV10-1 and J usage is TRBJ1-5, with D perhaps TRBD1 (5 bases). Germline loops: CDR1 WNHNN, CDR2 SYGVQD (reference sequence). The CDR3 runs to 13 residues. The V and J ends lost 2 bases and 8 bases respectively, with 10 bases between them. CDR3 DNA sequence: TGCGCCAGCAGTGAGACGAGACAGAAGCCCCAGCATTTT. Translating it yields CASSETRQKPQHF.

This sequence joins TRBV13 and TRBJ1-2; D possibly corresponds to TRBD1 (6 bases). V lost 5 bases and J lost 4, with 11 bases in between. CDR3 length: 13 amino acids. Germline V gives CDR1 PRHDT, CDR2 FYEKMQ (reference sequence). The DNA of the CDR3 is TGTGCCAGCAGCCGACAGGATTTCTATGGCTACACCTTC. Protein sequence: CASSRQDFYGYTF. The full variable domain, in which reference TRBV13 and TRBJ1-2 provide the parts outside the CDR3, is AAGVIQSPRHLIKEKRETATLKCYPIPRHDTVYWYQQGPGQDPQFLISFYEKMQSDKGSIPDRFSAQQFSDYHSELNMSSLELGDSALYFCASSRQDFYGYTFGSGTRLTVV.